The 15 T cell receptor beta chains reported below all come from one sample, sequenced in a study of CD8+CD57+ T cells in acquired aplastic anemia. TCR beta VDJ and CDR3 profiles were obtained from a genomic DNA template. TCRdb ran MiXCR on the reads and lists one entry per CDR3 protein. The repertoire holds 180,000 or so distinct CDR3 sequences, with roughly 48% as singletons. Whoever was chosen for sequencing had shown CD8+CD57+ cell expansion by flow cytometry. The sample taken for sequencing was sorted CD4+, CD8+, or CD8+CD57+ T cells (not recorded which) from PBMCs. These receptors came from a human donor with aplastic anemia.

This clonotype occurred many times. The chain joins TRBV29-1 to TRBJ1-1, with D possibly TRBD1 on 6 matching bases. Germline CDR1 and CDR2: SQVTM and ANQGSEA. Trimming left V 1 base short and J 8 bases short, with 11 bases between. The CDR3 runs to 12 residues. The DNA of the CDR3 is TGCAGCGTTGAAGTACAGGGAGAGGAAGCTTTCTTT. The encoded protein is CSVEVQGEEAFF.

This clonotype has only one observation. This CDR3 reads CSAGTGGDGYTF. The CDR3 bases are TGCAGTGCTGGGACAGGGGGTGATGGCTACACCTTC. This rearrangement joins TRBV20-1 to TRBJ1-2; the match to TRBD1 covers 11 bases. The V gene end was trimmed by 5 bases and the J gene end by 6 bases; junction bases not matched to a gene: 2. Per the germline V gene, CDR1 is DFQATT and CDR2 is SNEGSKA (reference sequence). The CDR3 extends over 12 amino acids.

The V gene is TRBV19, the J gene TRBJ1-6; D not certain. V was clipped by 2 bases and J by 7 bases, with 9 bases between them. The CDR3 is 14 amino acids. Germline CDR1 reads LNHDA; CDR2 reads SQIVND (reference sequence). The CDR3 is CASSIRTENSPLHF. CDR3 in DNA: TGTGCCAGTAGTATAAGGACGGAGAATTCACCCCTCCACTTT.

There are a few counts of this clonotype. The chain combines TRBV29-1 with TRBJ2-1; 8 bases fit TRBD1. Germline V gives CDR1 SQVTM, CDR2 ANQGSEA. This CDR3 comprises 14 residues. The junction had 11 bases not matched to a gene; V was cut back by 6 bases and J by 7 bases. CDR3 nucleotide sequence: TGCAGCGTCCTAGGACAGGGAGTTACGAATGAGCAGTTCTTC. Its translation: CSVLGQGVTNEQFF.

This clonotype was observed many times. The chain is built from TRBV4-2 and TRBJ1-1; TRBD1 is a possible D gene (6 bases). CDR3 length: 14 amino acids. Germline V gene lookup returns CDR1 LGHNA and CDR2 YNFKEQ. V gave up 0 bases and J gave up 7 bases, with 12 bases separating them. The CDR3 loop is CASSQDARGREAFF. CDR3 in DNA: TGTGCCAGCAGCCAAGATGCCAGGGGCCGTGAAGCTTTCTTT.

This chain links TRBV24-1 with TRBJ2-3; tentatively, D is TRBD1 or TRBD2 (6 bases each). The CDR3 runs to 14 residues. V was shortened by 5 bases and J by 5 bases, with 13 bases between the two germline ends. In germline, CDR1 is KGHDR, CDR2 SFDVKD. CDR3 DNA sequence: TGTGCCACCAGTGTGGGGGGCGCGGGAGATACGCAGTATTTT. This translates into CATSVGGAGDTQYF.

This clonotype was counted ten times or more. The V and J genes are TRBV14 and TRBJ2-7, with 7 bases lining up with TRBD1. The CDR3 has 16 amino acids. From germline, CDR1 is SGHDN and CDR2 FVKESK. J lost 2 bases, V lost 1 base, and 8 bases had no gene match. The CDR3 sequence is CASSQGSRQGAYEQYF. CDR3 nucleotides: TGTGCCAGCAGCCAAGGCTCGAGGCAGGGGGCCTACGAGCAGTACTTC.

The chain is built from TRBV2 and TRBJ2-7; weak D call: TRBD1 (5 bases). CDR3 length equals 14 residues. Per the germline V gene, CDR1 is SNHLY and CDR2 is FYNNEI. V was clipped by 7 bases and J by 2 bases, with 15 bases between them. CDR3 amino acids: CASKGSGSTYEQYF. The DNA for the CDR3 is TGTGCCAGCAAGGGGTCGGGCAGCACCTACGAGCAGTACTTC.

The chain uses TRBV20-1 and TRBJ2-1, with 11 bases lining up with TRBD2. Germline V gives CDR1 DFQATT, CDR2 SNEGSKA (reference sequence). The CDR3 has 18 amino acids. The V and J ends lost 6 bases and 0 bases, in that order; junction bases with no gene match: 13. The CDR3 coding sequence is TGCAGTGCCCTCGGGCTAGCGGGAGGAAAAGGCTCCTACAATGAGCAGTTCTTC. As protein: CSALGLAGGKGSYNEQFF.

Worth noting for this clonotype: A read error is possible here, since a much larger clone lies one base away. The gene calls are TRBV10-1 and TRBJ1-5, with D possibly matching TRBD1 (6 bases). The CDR3 has 14 residues. Deletions cut 8 bases from V and 0 bases from J, with 11 bases between. CDR1 and CDR2 (germline): WNHNN, SYGVQD (reference sequence). The CDR3 bases are TGCGCCAGCCGCCGGGGACATAGCAATCAGCCCCAGCATTTT. This sequence encodes CASRRGHSNQPQHF.

V usage is TRBV15 and J usage is TRBJ1-6; D gene ambiguous. V was clipped by 2 bases and J by 6 bases, with 8 bases between them. The CDR3 runs 14 residues. CDR1 and CDR2 from the germline V gene are LNHNV and YYDKDF (reference sequence). The CDR3 coding sequence is TGTGCCACCAGCAGACGTGGGGTTAATTCACCCCTCCACTTT. Protein product: CATSRRGVNSPLHF.

This clonotype was detected once. The genes are TRBV9 and TRBJ2-2, with 8 bases matching TRBD1. Germline V gives CDR1 SGDLS, CDR2 YYNGEE. This CDR3 is built from 16 residues. J lost 1 base, V lost 4 bases, and 6 bases had no gene match. CDR3: CASSPTTGVNTGELFF. The CDR3 DNA is TGTGCCAGCAGCCCAACGACAGGGGTGAACACCGGGGAGCTGTTTTTT.

The table lists this clonotype with a few counts. The chain is built from TRBV12-1 and TRBJ2-2; TRBD1 is the table's D call and was not checked against the DNA. TRBV12-1 is a pseudogene locus. The CDR3 has 15 amino acids. In nucleotides, the CDR3 is TGTGCCAGCAGTCCGGGGGCCCGAGCCCCCGGGGAGCTGTTTTTT. It translates to CASSPGARAPGELFF.

This clonotype has at least ten counts. The genes are TRBV10-3 and TRBJ2-3; no reliable D call. Germline loops: CDR1 ENHRY, CDR2 SYGVKD. V was clipped by 2 bases and J by 10 bases, with 10 bases between them. This CDR3 has 12 amino acids. DNA for the CDR3: TGTGCCATCAGTGAGGCCTCCCTTTCGCAGTATTTT. Translated, it gives CAISEASLSQYF.

This clonotype was seen ten or more times. The chain links TRBV6-5 to TRBJ2-1; D unresolved. The CDR3 is 11 residues long. V was cut by 1 base and J by 8 bases, with 3 bases left in between. Looked up from germline, CDR1 is MNHEY and CDR2 is SVGAGI. The CDR3 protein is CASSYLDEQFF. The CDR3 DNA follows: TGTGCCAGCAGTTACTTGGATGAGCAGTTCTTC.